This T cell receptor (beta chain) is from a study of blood T cell repertoires in COVID-19. Study details: The analysed material was cDNA or gDNA that came from T cells, B-cell-depleted T cells, or PBMCs.

This CDR3 contains 15 residues. The V gene end was trimmed by 3 bases and the J gene end by 6 bases; junction bases not matched to a gene: 11. Germline V gives CDR1 MNHNS, CDR2 SASEGT. Clones were sequenced by immunoSEQ multiplex PCR, and TCRdb holds only the in-frame ones, with some missing. The top ten clones hold just under 6.5% of a sample with some 260,000 clones, roughly 90% of them seen once. The source of this sequence is a woman under 40 with acute COVID-19. The rearrangement uses TRBV6-1 and TRBJ2-7; 7 bases align to TRBD2. The sequencing sample was made of PBMCs or T cells enriched from blood (not recorded which). As DNA, the CDR3 is TGTGCCAGCAGTGACCCGGGGTTGGGCGGGGGCGAGCAGTACTTC. Its protein is CASSDPGLGGGEQYF.